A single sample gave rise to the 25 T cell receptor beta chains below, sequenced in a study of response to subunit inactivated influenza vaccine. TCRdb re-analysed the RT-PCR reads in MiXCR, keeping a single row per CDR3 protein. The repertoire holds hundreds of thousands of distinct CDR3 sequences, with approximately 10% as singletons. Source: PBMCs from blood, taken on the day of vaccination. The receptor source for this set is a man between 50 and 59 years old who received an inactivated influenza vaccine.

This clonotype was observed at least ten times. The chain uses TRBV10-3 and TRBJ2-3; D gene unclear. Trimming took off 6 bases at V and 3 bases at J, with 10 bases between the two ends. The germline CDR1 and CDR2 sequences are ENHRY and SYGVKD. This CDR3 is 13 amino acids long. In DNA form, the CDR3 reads TGTGCCATCAGCCGCTTGATTACAGATACGCAGTATTTT. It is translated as CAISRLITDTQYF.

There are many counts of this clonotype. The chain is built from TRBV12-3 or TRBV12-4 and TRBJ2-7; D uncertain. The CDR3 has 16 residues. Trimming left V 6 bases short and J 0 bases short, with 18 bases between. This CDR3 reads CASSAWGKQSSYEQYF. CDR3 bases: TGTGCCAGCAGCGCGTGGGGTAAACAAAGCTCCTACGAGCAGTACTTC.

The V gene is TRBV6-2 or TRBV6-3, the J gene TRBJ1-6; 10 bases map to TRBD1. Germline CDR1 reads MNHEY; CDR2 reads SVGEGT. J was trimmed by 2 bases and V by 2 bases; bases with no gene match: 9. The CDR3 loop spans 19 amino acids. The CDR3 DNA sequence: TGTGCCAGCAGTTACGTTCGAGACAGGGGGCTCCCCTATAATTCACCCCTCCACTTT. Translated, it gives CASSYVRDRGLPYNSPLHF.

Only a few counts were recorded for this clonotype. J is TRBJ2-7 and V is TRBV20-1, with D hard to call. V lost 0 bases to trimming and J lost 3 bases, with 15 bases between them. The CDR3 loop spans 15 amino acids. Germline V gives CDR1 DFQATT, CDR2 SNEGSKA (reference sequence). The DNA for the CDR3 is TGCAGTGCTAGAGATCGGATGGCCAGGAGCTACGAGCAGTACTTC. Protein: CSARDRMARSYEQYF.

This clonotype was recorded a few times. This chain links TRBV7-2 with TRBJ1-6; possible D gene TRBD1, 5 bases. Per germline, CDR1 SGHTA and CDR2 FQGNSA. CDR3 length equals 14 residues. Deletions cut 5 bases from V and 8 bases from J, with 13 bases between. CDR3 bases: TGTGCCAGCAGCCCCCGGGGGGTATATTCACCCCTCCACTTT. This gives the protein CASSPRGVYSPLHF.

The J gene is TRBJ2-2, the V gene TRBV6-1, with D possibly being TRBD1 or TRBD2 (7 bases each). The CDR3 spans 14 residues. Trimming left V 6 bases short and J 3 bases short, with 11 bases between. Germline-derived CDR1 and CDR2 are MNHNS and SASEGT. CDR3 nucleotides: TGTGCCAGCAGAGCGGGACAGTACACCGGGGAGCTGTTTTTT. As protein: CASRAGQYTGELFF.

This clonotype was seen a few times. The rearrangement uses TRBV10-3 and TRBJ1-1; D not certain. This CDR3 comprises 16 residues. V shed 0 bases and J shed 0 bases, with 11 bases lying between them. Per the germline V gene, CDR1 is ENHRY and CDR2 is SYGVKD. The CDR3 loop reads CAISESGGDMNTEAFF. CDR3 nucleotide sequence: TGTGCCATCAGTGAGTCAGGCGGAGATATGAACACTGAAGCTTTCTTT.

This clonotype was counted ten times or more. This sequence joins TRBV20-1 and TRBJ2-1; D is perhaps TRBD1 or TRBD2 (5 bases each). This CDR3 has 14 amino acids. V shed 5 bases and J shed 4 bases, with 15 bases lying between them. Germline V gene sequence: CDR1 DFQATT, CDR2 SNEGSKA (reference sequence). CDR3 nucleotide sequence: TGCAGTGCTGGCCGGGACCCAGTTTACAATGAGCAGTTCTTC. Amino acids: CSAGRDPVYNEQFF.

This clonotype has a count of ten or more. In nucleotides, the CDR3 is TGCGCCAGCAGCTTGGGTCCGGCGAACACTGAAGCTTTCTTT. Protein: CASSLGPANTEAFF. The V and J genes are TRBV5-1 and TRBJ1-1; no clear D gene. With 0 bases removed from V and 1 base from J, the gap between germline ends came to 7 bases. The CDR3 contains 14 residues. Germline V gives CDR1 SGHRS, CDR2 YFSETQ.

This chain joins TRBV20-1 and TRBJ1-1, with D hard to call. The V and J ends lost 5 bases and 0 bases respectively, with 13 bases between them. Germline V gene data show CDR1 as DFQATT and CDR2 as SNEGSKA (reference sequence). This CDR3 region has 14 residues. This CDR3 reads CSAHAPGMNTEAFF. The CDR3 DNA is TGCAGTGCTCACGCCCCAGGAATGAACACTGAAGCTTTCTTT.

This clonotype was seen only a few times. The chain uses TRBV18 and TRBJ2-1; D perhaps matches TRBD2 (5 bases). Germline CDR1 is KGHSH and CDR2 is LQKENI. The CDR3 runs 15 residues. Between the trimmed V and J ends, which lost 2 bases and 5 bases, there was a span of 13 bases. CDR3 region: CASSPFGLQDNEQFF. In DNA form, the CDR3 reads TGTGCCAGCTCACCATTCGGACTCCAAGACAATGAGCAGTTCTTC.

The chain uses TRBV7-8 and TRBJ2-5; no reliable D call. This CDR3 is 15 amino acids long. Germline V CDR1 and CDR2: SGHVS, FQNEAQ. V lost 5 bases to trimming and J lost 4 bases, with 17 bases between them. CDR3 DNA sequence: TGTGCCAGCAGCCCAGGCGGCGGCAGAGGAGAGACCCAGTACTTC. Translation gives CASSPGGGRGETQYF.

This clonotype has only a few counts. The CDR3 here is CASSTSGGTGTQPQHF. Here the CDR3 DNA reads TGTGCCAGTAGTACATCCGGAGGGACAGGGACTCAGCCCCAGCATTTT. This rearrangement joins TRBV19 to TRBJ1-5; 9 bases are a match to TRBD1. The V gene end was trimmed by 4 bases and the J gene end by 6 bases; junction bases not matched to a gene: 10. Germline V gives CDR1 LNHDA, CDR2 SQIVND (reference sequence). This CDR3 spans 16 amino acids.

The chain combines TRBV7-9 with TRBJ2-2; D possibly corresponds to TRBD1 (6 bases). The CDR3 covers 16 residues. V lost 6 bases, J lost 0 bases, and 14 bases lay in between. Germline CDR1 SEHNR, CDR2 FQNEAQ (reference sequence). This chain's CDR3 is CASSFTGYANTGELFF. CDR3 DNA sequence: TGTGCCAGCAGTTTTACAGGGTACGCGAACACCGGGGAGCTGTTTTTT. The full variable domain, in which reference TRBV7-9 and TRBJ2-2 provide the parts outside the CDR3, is DTGVSQNPRHKITKRGQNVTFRCDPISEHNRLYWYRQTLGQGPEFLTYFQNEAQLEKSRLLSDRFSAERPKGSFSTLEIQRTEQGDSAMYLCASSFTGYANTGELFFGEGSRLTVL.

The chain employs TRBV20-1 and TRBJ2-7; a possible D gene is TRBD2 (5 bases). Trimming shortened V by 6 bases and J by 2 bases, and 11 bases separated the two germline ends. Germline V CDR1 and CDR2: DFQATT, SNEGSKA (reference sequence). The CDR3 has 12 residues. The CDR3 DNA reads TGCAGTGCCAGTCCCGGGACCTACGAGCAGTACTTC. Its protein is CSASPGTYEQYF.

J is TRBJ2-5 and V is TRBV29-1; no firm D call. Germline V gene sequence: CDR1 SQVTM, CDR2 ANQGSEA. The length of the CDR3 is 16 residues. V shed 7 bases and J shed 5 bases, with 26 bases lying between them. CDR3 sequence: CSGMYTARQRSETQYF. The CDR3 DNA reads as TGCAGCGGAATGTATACGGCTAGGCAACGTTCCGAGACCCAGTACTTC. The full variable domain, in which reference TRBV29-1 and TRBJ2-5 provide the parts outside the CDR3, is SAVISQKPSRDICQRGTSLTIQCQVDSQVTMMFWYRQQPGQSLTLIATANQGSEATYESGFVIDKFPISRPNLTFSTLTVSNMSPEDSSIYLCSGMYTARQRSETQYFGPGTRLLVL.

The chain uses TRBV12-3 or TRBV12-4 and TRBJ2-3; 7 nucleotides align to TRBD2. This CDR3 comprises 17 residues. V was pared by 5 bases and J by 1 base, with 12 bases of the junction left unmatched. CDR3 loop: CASSPLGVREGTDTQYF. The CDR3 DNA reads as TGTGCCAGCAGTCCCTTAGGAGTACGGGAGGGCACAGATACGCAGTATTTT.

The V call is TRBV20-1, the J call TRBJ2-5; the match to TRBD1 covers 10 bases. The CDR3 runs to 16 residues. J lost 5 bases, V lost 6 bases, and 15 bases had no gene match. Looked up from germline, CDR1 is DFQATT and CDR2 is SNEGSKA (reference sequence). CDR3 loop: CSADGTGEERVETQYF. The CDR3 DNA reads TGCAGTGCCGATGGGACAGGGGAGGAGAGGGTGGAGACCCAGTACTTC.

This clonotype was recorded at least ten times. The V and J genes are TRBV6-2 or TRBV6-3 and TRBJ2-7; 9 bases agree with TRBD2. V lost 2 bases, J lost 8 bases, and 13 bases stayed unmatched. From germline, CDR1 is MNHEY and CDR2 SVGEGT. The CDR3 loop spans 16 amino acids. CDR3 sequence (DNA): TGTGCCAGCAGTTACGCGACTAGCGGTAGGCTTACGAAGCAGTACTTC. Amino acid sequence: CASSYATSGRLTKQYF.

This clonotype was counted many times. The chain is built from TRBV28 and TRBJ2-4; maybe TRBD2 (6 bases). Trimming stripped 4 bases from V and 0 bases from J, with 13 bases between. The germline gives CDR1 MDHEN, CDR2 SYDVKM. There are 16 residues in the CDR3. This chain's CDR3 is CASSSGTSLAKNIQYF. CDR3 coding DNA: TGTGCCAGCAGTTCCGGGACTTCACTAGCCAAAAACATTCAGTACTTC.

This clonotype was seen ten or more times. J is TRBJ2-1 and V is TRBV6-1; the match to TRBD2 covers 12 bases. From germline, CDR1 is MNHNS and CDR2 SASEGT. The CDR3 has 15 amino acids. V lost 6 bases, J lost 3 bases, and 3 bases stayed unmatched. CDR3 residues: CASREGLAGYNEQFF. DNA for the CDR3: TGTGCCAGCAGAGAGGGACTAGCGGGCTACAATGAGCAGTTCTTC.

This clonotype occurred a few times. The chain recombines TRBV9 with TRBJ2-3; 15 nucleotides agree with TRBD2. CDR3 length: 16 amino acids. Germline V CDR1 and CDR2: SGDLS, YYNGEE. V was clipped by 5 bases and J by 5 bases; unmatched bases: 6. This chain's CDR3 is CASRGLAGGPGDTQYF. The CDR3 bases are TGTGCCAGCAGAGGACTAGCGGGGGGGCCGGGAGATACGCAGTATTTT.

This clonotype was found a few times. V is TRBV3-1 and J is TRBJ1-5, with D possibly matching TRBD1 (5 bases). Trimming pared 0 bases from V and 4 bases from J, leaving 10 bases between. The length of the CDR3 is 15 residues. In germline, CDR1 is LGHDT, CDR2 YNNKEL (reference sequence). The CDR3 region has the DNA TGTGCCAGCAGCCAAGATCAGGGTAGAAATCAGCCCCAGCATTTT. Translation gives CASSQDQGRNQPQHF.

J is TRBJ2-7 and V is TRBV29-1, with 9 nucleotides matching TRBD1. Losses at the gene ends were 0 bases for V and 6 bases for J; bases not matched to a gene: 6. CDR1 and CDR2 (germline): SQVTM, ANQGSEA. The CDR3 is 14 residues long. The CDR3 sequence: CSVEEPGQGAEQYF. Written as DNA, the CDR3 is TGCAGCGTTGAAGAGCCGGGACAGGGTGCCGAGCAGTACTTC.

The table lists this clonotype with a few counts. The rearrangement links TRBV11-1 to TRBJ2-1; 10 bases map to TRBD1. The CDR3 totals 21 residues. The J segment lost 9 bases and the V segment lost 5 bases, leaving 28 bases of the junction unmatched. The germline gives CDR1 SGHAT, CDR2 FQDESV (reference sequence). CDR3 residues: CASSTEGQGIPGLDLGSEQFF. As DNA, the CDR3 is TGTGCCAGCAGCACTGAGGGACAGGGGATTCCGGGACTAGATTTGGGGAGTGAGCAGTTCTTC.